One T cell receptor beta chain is described in this entry. The CDR3 consists of 18 residues. Germline CDR1 SGDLS, CDR2 YYNGEE. The V and J ends lost 3 bases and 0 bases, in that order; junction bases with no gene match: 9. This sample was taken from a study of blood T cell repertoires in COVID-19. Study details: The origin of the acute and convalescent COVID-19 samples was the United States, Italy and Spain. T cells, B-cell-depleted T cells, or PBMCs provided the cDNA or gDNA that served as material.

Enrollees, about 18 to 95 years old, lived in approximately 25 US areas. Assignments of participants to cohorts depended upon their own reported clinical history. Sequenced by immunoSEQ multiplex PCR; TCRdb stores in-frame clones only, minus some. The repertoire consists of 250,000 to 300,000 clones, with about nine tenths occurring once and the leading ten covering approximately 1.3%. V is TRBV9 and J is TRBJ2-5; 12 bases align to TRBD2. This clonotype originated in a human donor in a cohort exposed to, infected with or recovered from COVID-19 (not recorded which). The donor label of this sample is uncertain. The specimen was PBMCs or T cells enriched from blood (not recorded which). CDR3 bases: TGTGCCAGCAGCGCTAGCGGGGGGGCCATTCCCTACCAAGAGACCCAGTACTTC. Translated, it gives CASSASGGAIPYQETQYF.